This TCR beta chain was recorded in a study of shared clonotypes between healthy human individuals. About this clone itself: No antigen is known for it.

It was across several immunoSEQ plates that each subset's genomic DNA was evenly split. In the study's own analysis: Junction-only immunoSEQ data arrived without quality scores, meaning filtering differed. The data were produced by immunoSEQ multiplex PCR, yet TCRdb's version contains in-frame clones alone and is incomplete. V, J and clone size reflect that table, while D and trimming were determined from the DNA. The sample lists some 2 million clones; approximately 95% were seen once. Terminally differentiated effector memory CD45RA+ cells were excluded by CCR7 positive selection of CD45RO-negative cells. Only Caucasian adults living in Nashville, Tennessee made up the donor group. Study-wide points: Generation probabilities were higher for clonotypes shared across all four sorted-subset donors than for unshared ones.

The germline V gene has CDR1 MNHNS and CDR2 SASEGT. V lost 3 bases and J lost 3, with 14 bases in between. The CDR3 is 15 amino acids. Sequenced: naive CD8+ T cells sorted from blood. The V gene is TRBV6-1, the J gene TRBJ1-2, with D possibly TRBD1 on 5 matching bases. The sequence was collected from a man between 18 and 35 years old in good health. CDR3: CASSDIQGRDYGYTF. CDR3 bases: TGTGCCAGCAGTGATATCCAGGGCCGGGACTATGGCTACACCTTC.